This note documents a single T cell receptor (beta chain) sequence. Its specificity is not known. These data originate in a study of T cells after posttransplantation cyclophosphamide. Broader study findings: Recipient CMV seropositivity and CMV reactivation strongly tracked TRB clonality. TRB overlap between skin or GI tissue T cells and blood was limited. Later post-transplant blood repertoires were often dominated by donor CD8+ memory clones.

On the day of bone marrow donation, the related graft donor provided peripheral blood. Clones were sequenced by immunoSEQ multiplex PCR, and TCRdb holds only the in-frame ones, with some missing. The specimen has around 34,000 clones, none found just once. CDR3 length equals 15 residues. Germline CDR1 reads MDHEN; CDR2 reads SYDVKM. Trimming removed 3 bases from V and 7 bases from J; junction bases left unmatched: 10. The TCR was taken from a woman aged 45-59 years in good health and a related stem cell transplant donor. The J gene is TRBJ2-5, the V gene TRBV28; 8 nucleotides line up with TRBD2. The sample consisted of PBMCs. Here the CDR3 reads CASSFPGSGSTTQYF. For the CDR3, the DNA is TGTGCCAGCAGTTTCCCGGGGAGCGGGAGCACGACCCAGTACTTC.